This is a list of T cell receptor beta chains from one sample in a study of blood T cell repertoires in COVID-19. Clones were read by immunoSEQ multiplex PCR, and TCRdb kept only the in-frame ones, dropping some. The table has under 250,000 clones, around 86% seen once. The specimen sequenced was peripheral blood. These receptors all come from a woman of 80 years or more with COVID-19, enrolled during active disease. CDR3s include the opening cysteine and the closing phenylalanine or tryptophan. A D gene is named only where the DNA matches it firmly. Where a row states a size, it is once, few, many or the class of an expanded clone; other rows omit it.

size | J | V | D | CDR3 | DNA
. | TRBJ2-7 | TRBV20-1 | . | CSASTIAYEQYF | TGCAGTGCTAGTACGATAGCCTACGAGCAGTACTTC
. | TRBJ1-2 | TRBV12-3/TRBV12-4 | TRBD1 | CASSLRGLYGYTF | TGTGCCAGCAGTTTAAGGGGGCTCTATGGCTACACCTTC
once | TRBJ1-2 | TRBV3-1/TRBV3-2 | . | CASSQGKGNYGYTF | TGTGCCAGCAGCCAAGGAAAGGGGAACTATGGCTACACCTTC
. | TRBJ2-1 | TRBV6-5 | . | CASSQWGDYNEQFF | TGTGCCAGCAGCCAGTGGGGGGACTACAATGAGCAGTTCTTC
. | TRBJ2-5 | TRBV5-6 | . | CASSLIAGERETQYF | TGTGCCAGCAGCTTGATCGCAGGGGAAAGGGAGACCCAGTACTTC
. | TRBJ1-1 | TRBV7-2 | . | CASSLITGWEAFF | TGTGCCAGCAGCTTAATTACAGGGTGGGAAGCTTTCTTT
. | TRBJ1-3 | TRBV2 | . | CASSSNGNTIYF | TGTGCCAGCAGTAGCAATGGAAACACCATATATTTT
once | TRBJ1-2 | TRBV6-1 | TRBD1 | CASSEELGQAYGYTF | TGTGCCAGCAGTGAAGAGTTGGGACAGGCGTATGGCTACACCTTC
. | TRBJ1-3 | TRBV2 | TRBD1 | CASRTTGGSGNTIYF | TGTGCCAGCAGGACGACAGGGGGCTCTGGAAACACCATATATTTT
. | TRBJ1-5 | TRBV4-2 | . | CASSQEANGERPQHF | TGTGCCAGCAGCCAAGAGGCAAATGGGGAGAGGCCCCAGCATTTT
few | TRBJ1-6 | TRBV30 | . | CAWSVQWLTRNSPLHF | TGTGCCTGGAGTGTACAATGGCTGACTCGTAATTCACCCCTCCACTTT
. | TRBJ1-2 | TRBV9 | TRBD1 | CASSAGTGGFYGYTF | TGTGCCAGCAGCGCGGGGACAGGGGGTTTCTATGGCTACACCTTC
once | TRBJ1-6 | TRBV19 | . | CASRKGVNSPLHF | TGTGCCAGTAGAAAGGGGGTTAATTCACCCCTCCACTTT
. | TRBJ1-6 | TRBV2 | . | CARGGGDGNSPLHF | TGTGCCAGGGGAGGAGGGGATGGTAATTCACCCCTCCACTTT
. | TRBJ1-2 | TRBV6-5 | TRBD1 | CASRGTGLNYGYTF | TGTGCCAGCAGGGGGACAGGCCTTAACTATGGCTACACCTTC
. | TRBJ1-5 | TRBV6-2/TRBV6-3 | TRBD1 | CASSYPTLQGASQPQHF | TGTGCCAGCAGTTACCCTACCCTACAGGGGGCTAGTCAGCCCCAGCATTTT
. | TRBJ1-6 | TRBV28 | . | CASSLGPYNSPLHF | TGTGCCAGCAGCCTAGGCCCCTATAATTCACCCCTCCACTTT
. | TRBJ1-1 | TRBV28 | TRBD1 | CASSLNRGGGDNTEAFF | TGTGCCAGCAGTTTAAACAGGGGTGGCGGGGACAACACTGAAGCTTTCTTT
. | TRBJ1-2 | TRBV7-5 | . | CVRSLPETVVRRSPGYTF | TGTGTCAGAAGCTTACCAGAGACAGTAGTCCGCAGATCTCCCGGCTACACCTTC
. | TRBJ1-1 | TRBV5-1 | . | CASSLIGEGNTEAFF | TGCGCCAGCAGCTTGATAGGGGAGGGGAACACTGAAGCTTTCTTT
. | TRBJ2-1 | TRBV7-8 | TRBD2 | CASRKLAGANEQFF | TGTGCCAGCAGGAAACTAGCGGGGGCCAATGAGCAGTTCTTC
. | TRBJ2-3 | TRBV4-1 | . | CASSQDRGSGYSTDTQYF | TGCGCCAGCAGCCAAGATCGTGGTAGCGGTTATAGCACAGATACGCAGTATTTT
many | TRBJ1-1 | TRBV5-4 | . | CASSPSSMNTEAFF | TGTGCCAGCAGCCCTAGTTCAATGAACACTGAAGCTTTCTTT
. | TRBJ1-5 | TRBV28 | . | CASGFLVLGGVRAYQPQHF | TGTGCCAGCGGCTTCCTAGTTCTTGGGGGGGTAAGGGCTTATCAGCCCCAGCATTTT
. | TRBJ2-7 | TRBV5-1 | TRBD2 | CASSLTSGGYEQYF | TGCGCCAGCAGCTTGACTAGCGGGGGCTACGAGCAGTACTTC
few | TRBJ1-1 | TRBV2 | . | CASSETEQLNTEAFF | TGTGCCAGCAGTGAAACAGAACAGTTGAACACTGAAGCTTTCTTT
few | TRBJ1-1 | TRBV5-1 | . | CASSLAGGRNTEAFF | TGCGCCAGCAGCTTGGCCGGGGGACGGAACACTGAAGCTTTCTTT
. | TRBJ1-6 | TRBV3-1/TRBV3-2 | . | CASSQGGVTAPLHF | TGTGCCAGCAGCCAAGGAGGTGTTACGGCACCCCTCCACTTT
. | TRBJ1-4 | TRBV24-1 | . | CATSDSMGGGEKLFF | TGTGCCACCAGTGATTCTATGGGGGGTGGTGAAAAACTGTTTTTT
once | TRBJ1-1 | TRBV18 | . | CASSPRTDFNTEAFF | TGTGCCAGCTCACCACGGACGGACTTCAACACTGAAGCTTTCTTT
once | TRBJ2-7 | TRBV3-1/TRBV3-2 | . | CASSHHPRPGLAYEQYF | TGTGCCAGCAGCCACCATCCCCGCCCGGGACTCGCCTACGAGCAGTACTTC
. | TRBJ2-6 | TRBV14 | . | CASSLSGRGANVLTF | TGTGCCAGCAGCCTCTCAGGGAGGGGGGCCAACGTCCTGACTTTC
. | TRBJ1-3 | TRBV18 | TRBD1 | CASSPSRDRAGNTIYF | TGTGCCAGCTCACCAAGCCGGGACAGGGCTGGAAACACCATATATTTT
few | TRBJ1-5 | TRBV5-1 | . | CASRGGQPQHF | TGCGCCAGCAGGGGGGGACAGCCCCAGCATTTT
few | TRBJ2-1 | TRBV30 | . | CAWSGGFDNEQFF | TGTGCCTGGTCTGGAGGGTTCGACAATGAGCAGTTCTTC
. | TRBJ1-2 | TRBV7-2 | . | CASSPDSSLNYGYTF | TGTGCCAGCAGCCCCGACAGTTCTTTAAACTATGGCTACACCTTC
. | TRBJ1-6 | TRBV7-9 | . | CASSLGAGYSPLHF | TGTGCCAGCAGCTTAGGCGCAGGCTATTCACCCCTCCACTTT
. | TRBJ2-1 | TRBV15 | . | CATSRVNGGQFF | TGTGCCACCAGCAGAGTTAATGGAGGGCAGTTCTTC
. | TRBJ1-1 | TRBV30 | . | CAWSVRLGRTEAFF | TGTGCCTGGAGTGTACGCCTAGGGAGGACTGAAGCTTTCTTT
. | TRBJ1-5 | TRBV7-2 | TRBD1 | CASSLVSQGGQPQHF | TGTGCCAGCAGCTTAGTTTCCCAGGGGGGTCAGCCCCAGCATTTT
once | TRBJ2-1 | TRBV7-9 | TRBD1 | CASSRDSNEQFF | TGTGCCAGCAGCCGGGACAGTAATGAGCAGTTCTTC
. | TRBJ2-3 | TRBV11-3 | TRBD2 | CASSSRLAGGLGTDTQYF | TGTGCCAGCAGCTCGCGACTAGCGGGGGGGCTCGGCACAGATACGCAGTATTTT
. | TRBJ1-1 | TRBV2 | . | CASSDEGLGGTEAFF | TGTGCCAGCAGTGACGAAGGGCTAGGAGGCACTGAAGCTTTCTTT
. | TRBJ1-2 | TRBV10-3 | TRBD1 | CAISRDSRYGYTF | TGTGCCATCAGCAGGGACAGTAGGTATGGCTACACCTTC
. | TRBJ2-2 | TRBV29-1 | TRBD1 | CSVGRGLNTGELFF | TGCAGCGTTGGCAGGGGGCTGAACACCGGGGAGCTGTTTTTT
. | TRBJ1-1 | TRBV30 | . | CAWGFRQGGTEAFF | TGTGCCTGGGGCTTCCGGCAGGGAGGCACTGAAGCTTTCTTT
. | TRBJ1-5 | TRBV7-2 | . | CASSLDLGDQPQHF | TGTGCCAGCAGCTTAGACTTAGGGGATCAGCCCCAGCATTTT
. | TRBJ1-2 | TRBV2 | . | CATLDSPNYGYTF | TGTGCCACCCTGGACAGCCCTAACTATGGCTACACCTTC
. | TRBJ2-2 | TRBV27 | . | CASPRTPHKTGELFF | TGTGCCAGCCCGCGCACCCCTCATAAGACCGGGGAGCTGTTTTTT